Each of the 2 T cell receptor beta chains below was sequenced from the same sample in a study of Ad26.COV2.S vaccination and SARS-CoV-2 variants (dated by TCRdb to about 2021). The library was built by means of the immunoSEQ multiplex PCR assay. TCRdb stores this immuneACCESS table with in-frame sequences only. Part of the clones is absent; in the studies checked, under half of the shortfall reflects unresolved V genes, and no reason is known for the rest. Present in this sample are more than 300,000 clones, 70% to 90% of which were seen just once. Clones ranked in the top ten supply 1.5% to 2% of the sample. Explained via the paper, the treatment or condition label denotes: roughly 20 received Ad26.COV2.S at low or high dose, single or two shots; several received placebo; per-sample allocation not given. For vaccine and placebo recipients, repertoires were sequenced using samples collected on day 63 after the first injection.

The specimen comprised peripheral blood, sampled in a trial of Ad26.COV2.S vaccine versus placebo. All receptors derive from a person between 18 and 60 years old who received the Ad26.COV2.S COVID-19 vaccine or a placebo.

The rearrangement links TRBV5-6 to TRBJ1-2; 12 positions agree with TRBD1. Germline trimming cut 4 bases from V and 4 bases from J; bases unmatched to any gene: 5. Germline CDR1 SGHDT, CDR2 YYEEEE. This CDR3 is 15 amino acids long. Written as DNA, the CDR3 is TGTGCCAGCAGCCCCGGGACAGGGGGCCTCTATGGCTACACCTTC. This sequence encodes CASSPGTGGLYGYTF.

The rearrangement links TRBV13 to TRBJ2-7; D is undetermined. Germline CDR1 is PRHDT and CDR2 is FYEKMQ (reference sequence). The ends were cut back, 2 bases at V and 1 base at J, with 6 bases in the middle. This CDR3 region has 13 residues. The CDR3 coding sequence is TGTGCCAGCAGCTTAAGGCGGTCCTACGAGCAGTACTTC. Protein sequence: CASSLRRSYEQYF.